This T cell receptor beta chain was recovered during a study of T cells after yellow fever vaccination. About the research overall: Each low-cell-number fraction was prepared by means of SMART-Seq v4 Ultra Low Input.

General observations from the study: Most primary-vaccination clones reappeared after the booster (about 95% CD4, roughly 88% CD8).

A few counts support this clonotype. Its specificity is not known. TCRdb re-analysed the 5' RACE reads in MiXCR, keeping a single row per CDR3 protein. The sample has 600,000 to 750,000 distinct CDR3 sequences, roughly an eighth seen once. CDR3 size: 12 residues. Germline CDR1 MDHEN, CDR2 SYDVKM. Trimming took off 2 bases at V and 6 bases at J, with 4 bases between the two ends. Specimen: PBMCs, collected on the day of the yellow fever booster vaccination. The gene calls are TRBV28 and TRBJ2-2; D call uncertain. The receptor comes from a man younger than 45 who received the YFV17D yellow fever vaccine. The CDR3 DNA reads as TGTGCCAGCAGTTTACAGCCCGGGGAGCTGTTTTTT. This sequence encodes CASSLQPGELFF.